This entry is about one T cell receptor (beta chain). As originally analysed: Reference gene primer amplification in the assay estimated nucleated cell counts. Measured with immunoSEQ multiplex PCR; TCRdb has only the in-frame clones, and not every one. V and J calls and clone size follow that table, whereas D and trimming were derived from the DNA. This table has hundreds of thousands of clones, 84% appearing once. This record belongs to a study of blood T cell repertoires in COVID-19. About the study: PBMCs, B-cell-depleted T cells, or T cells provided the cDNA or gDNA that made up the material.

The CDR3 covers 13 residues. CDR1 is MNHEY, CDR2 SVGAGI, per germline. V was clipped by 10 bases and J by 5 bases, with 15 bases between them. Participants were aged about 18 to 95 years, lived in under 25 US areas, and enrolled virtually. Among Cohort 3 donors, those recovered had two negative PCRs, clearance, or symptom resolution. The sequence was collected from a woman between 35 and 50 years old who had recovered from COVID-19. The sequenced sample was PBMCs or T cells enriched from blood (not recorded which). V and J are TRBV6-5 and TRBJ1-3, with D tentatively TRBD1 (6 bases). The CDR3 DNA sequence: TGTGCCATCCACAGGGATGGGCGAAACACCATATATTTT. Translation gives CAIHRDGRNTIYF.